This paragraph reports one TCR beta chain. These data come from a study of blood T cell repertoires in COVID-19. Looking at the study overall: COVID-19 samples collected from the United States, Italy and Spain covered acute and convalescent phases.

Trimming removed 0 bases at V and 4 bases at J, with 11 bases between. Germline V lookup: CDR1 SGHRS, CDR2 YFSETQ. CDR3 length: 15 residues. The assay was immunoSEQ multiplex PCR, and TCRdb's table has in-frame clones only and misses some. The sample contains over 120,000 clones, around 72% of which appear only once. V and J are TRBV5-1 and TRBJ2-1, with a possible D match to TRBD1 (5 bases). Sample: peripheral blood. The receptor was derived from a woman in her sixties with acute or convalescent COVID-19. CDR3 DNA sequence: TGCGCCAGCAGCTTGGATGGGGCAGGATACAATGAGCAGTTCTTC. It codes for CASSLDGAGYNEQFF. The full variable domain, in which reference TRBV5-1 and TRBJ2-1 provide the parts outside the CDR3, is KAGVTQTPRYLIKTRGQQVTLSCSPISGHRSVSWYQQTPGQGLQFLFEYFSETQRNKGNFPGRFSGRQFSNSRSEMNVSTLELGDSALYLCASSLDGAGYNEQFFGPGTRLTVL.